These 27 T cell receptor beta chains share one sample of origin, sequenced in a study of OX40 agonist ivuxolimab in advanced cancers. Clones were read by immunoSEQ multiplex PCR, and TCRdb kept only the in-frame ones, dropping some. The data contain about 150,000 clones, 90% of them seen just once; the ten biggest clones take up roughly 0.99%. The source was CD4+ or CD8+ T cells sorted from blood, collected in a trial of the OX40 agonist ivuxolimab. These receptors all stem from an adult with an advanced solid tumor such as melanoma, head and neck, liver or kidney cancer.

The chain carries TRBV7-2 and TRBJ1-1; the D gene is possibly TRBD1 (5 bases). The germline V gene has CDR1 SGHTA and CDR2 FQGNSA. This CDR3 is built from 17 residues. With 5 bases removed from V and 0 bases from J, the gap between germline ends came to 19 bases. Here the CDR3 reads CASSQRGGATMNTEAFF. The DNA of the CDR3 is TGTGCCAGCAGCCAAAGAGGAGGGGCGACTATGAACACTGAAGCTTTCTTT. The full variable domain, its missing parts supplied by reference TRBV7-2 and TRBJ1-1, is GAGVSQSPSNKVTEKGKDVELRCDPISGHTALYWYRQSLGQGLEFLIYFQGNSAPDKSGLPSDRFSAERTGGSVSTLTIQRTQQEDSAVYLCASSQRGGATMNTEAFFGQGTRLTVV.

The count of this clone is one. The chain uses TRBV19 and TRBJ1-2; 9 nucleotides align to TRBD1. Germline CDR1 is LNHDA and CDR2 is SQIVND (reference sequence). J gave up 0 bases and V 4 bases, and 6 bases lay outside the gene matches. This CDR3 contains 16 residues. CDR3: CASSTRTGESNYGYTF. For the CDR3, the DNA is TGTGCCAGTAGTACCCGGACAGGGGAATCTAACTATGGCTACACCTTC.

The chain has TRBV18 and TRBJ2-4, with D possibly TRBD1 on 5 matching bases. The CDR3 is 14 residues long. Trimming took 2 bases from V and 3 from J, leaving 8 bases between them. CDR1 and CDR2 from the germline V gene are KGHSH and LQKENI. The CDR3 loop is CASSPNRSKNIQYF. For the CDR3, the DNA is TGTGCCAGCTCACCAAACAGGAGCAAAAACATTCAGTACTTC.

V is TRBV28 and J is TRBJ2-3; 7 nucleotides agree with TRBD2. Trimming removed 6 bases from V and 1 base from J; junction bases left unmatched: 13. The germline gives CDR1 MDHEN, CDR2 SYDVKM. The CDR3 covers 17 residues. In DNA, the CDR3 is TGTGCCAGCAGCTGGAGGGAGGGGAGACTCGGCACAGATACGCAGTATTTT. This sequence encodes CASSWREGRLGTDTQYF. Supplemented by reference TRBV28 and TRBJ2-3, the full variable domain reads DVKVTQSSRYLVKRTGEKVFLECVQDMDHENMFWYRQDPGLGLRLIYFSYDVKMKEKGDIPEGYSVSREKKERFSLILESASTNQTSMYLCASSWREGRLGTDTQYFGPGTRLTVL.

CDR3 in DNA: TGTGCCAGCAGCTGGGGCTTGAACACTGAAGCTTTCTTT. This translates into CASSWGLNTEAFF. The J gene is TRBJ1-1, the V gene TRBV7-2, with D perhaps TRBD1 (5 bases). CDR3 length: 13 amino acids. V lost 4 bases and J 0 bases, leaving 6 bases between the germline ends. In germline, CDR1 is SGHTA, CDR2 FQGNSA.

CDR3 DNA sequence: TGTGCCAGTAGTATAGCGACAGCACCCTCCAATCAGCCCCAGCATTTT. Translated: CASSIATAPSNQPQHF. The chain carries TRBV19 and TRBJ1-5, with D maybe TRBD1 (5 bases). Germline-derived CDR1 and CDR2 are LNHDA and SQIVND (reference sequence). Trimming removed 1 base at V and 3 bases at J, with 13 bases between. The CDR3 extends over 16 amino acids.

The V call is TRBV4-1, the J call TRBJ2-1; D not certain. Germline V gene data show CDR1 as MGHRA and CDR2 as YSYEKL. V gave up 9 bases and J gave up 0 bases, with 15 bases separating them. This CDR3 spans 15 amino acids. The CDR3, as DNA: TGCGCCAGTTCAACACTCCCAAGCTCCTACAATGAGCAGTTCTTC. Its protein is CASSTLPSSYNEQFF.

Written as DNA, the CDR3 is TGTGCCAGCAGCTTGTGGGGGGCAGTGGAGACCCAGTACTTC. Amino acid sequence: CASSLWGAVETQYF. The chain employs TRBV5-6 and TRBJ2-5, with D perhaps being TRBD1 or TRBD2 (6 bases each). The CDR3 extends over 14 amino acids. The V gene's germline CDR1 is SGHDT and CDR2 YYEEEE. V shed 1 base and J shed 5 bases, with 12 bases lying between them.

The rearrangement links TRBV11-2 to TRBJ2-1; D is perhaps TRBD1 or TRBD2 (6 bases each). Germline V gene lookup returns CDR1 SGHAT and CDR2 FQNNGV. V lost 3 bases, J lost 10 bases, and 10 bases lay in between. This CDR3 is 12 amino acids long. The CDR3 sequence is CASSLGGQEQFF. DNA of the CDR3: TGTGCCAGCAGCTTGGGGGGCCAGGAGCAGTTCTTC. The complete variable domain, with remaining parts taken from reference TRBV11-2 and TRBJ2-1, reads EAGVAQSPRYKIIEKRQSVAFWCNPISGHATLYWYQQILGQGPKLLIQFQNNGVVDDSQLPKDRFSAERLKGVDSTLKIQPAKLEDSAVYLCASSLGGQEQFFGPGTRLTVL.

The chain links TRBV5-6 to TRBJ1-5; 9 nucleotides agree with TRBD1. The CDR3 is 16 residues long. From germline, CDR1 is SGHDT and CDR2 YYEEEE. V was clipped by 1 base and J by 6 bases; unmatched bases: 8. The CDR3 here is CASSLWGQGSSQPQHF. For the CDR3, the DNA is TGTGCCAGCAGCTTGTGGGGACAGGGATCGAGTCAGCCCCAGCATTTT.

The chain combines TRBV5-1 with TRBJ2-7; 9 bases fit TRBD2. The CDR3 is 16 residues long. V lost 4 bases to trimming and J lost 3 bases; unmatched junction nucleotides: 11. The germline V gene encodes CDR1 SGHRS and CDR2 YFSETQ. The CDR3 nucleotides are TGCGCCAGCAGCCTTTACTCTCTAGCGGGGAGCTACGAGCAGTACTTC. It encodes CASSLYSLAGSYEQYF.

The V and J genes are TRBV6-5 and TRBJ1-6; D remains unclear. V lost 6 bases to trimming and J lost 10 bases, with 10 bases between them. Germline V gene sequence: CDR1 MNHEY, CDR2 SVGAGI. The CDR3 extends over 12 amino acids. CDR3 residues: CASRSGNSPLHF. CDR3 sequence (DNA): TGTGCCAGCAGGTCGGGGAACTCACCCCTCCACTTT.

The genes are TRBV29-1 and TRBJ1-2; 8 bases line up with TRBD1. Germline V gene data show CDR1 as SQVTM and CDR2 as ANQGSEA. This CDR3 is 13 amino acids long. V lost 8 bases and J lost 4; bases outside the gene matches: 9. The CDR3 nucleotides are TGCAGCATACCTCCAGGGGGCCCCTATGGCTACACCTTC. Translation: CSIPPGGPYGYTF.

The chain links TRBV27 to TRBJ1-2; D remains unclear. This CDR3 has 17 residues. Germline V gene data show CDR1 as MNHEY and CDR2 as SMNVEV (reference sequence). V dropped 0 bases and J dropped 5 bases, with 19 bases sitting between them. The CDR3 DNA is TGTGCCAGCAGTTTATCGAGGTTAAGGGTGGTTGAGTATGGCTACACCTTC. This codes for CASSLSRLRVVEYGYTF.

CDR3 residues: CASSLGQYGQTQYF. The CDR3 nucleotides are TGCGCCAGCAGCTTGGGACAGTATGGACAGACCCAGTACTTC. The V call is TRBV5-1, the J call TRBJ2-5, with a tentative D call TRBD1 (5 bases). Germline CDR1 is SGHRS and CDR2 is YFSETQ. The CDR3 sequence is 14 residues long. Trimming took off 0 bases at V and 6 bases at J, with 12 bases between the two ends.

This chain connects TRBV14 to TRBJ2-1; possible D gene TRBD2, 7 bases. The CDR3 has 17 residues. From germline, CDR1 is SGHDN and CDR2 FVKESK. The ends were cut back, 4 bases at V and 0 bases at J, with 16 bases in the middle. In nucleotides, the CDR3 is TGTGCCAGCAGCCCGGCGGGGGCGACGAGCTCCTACAATGAGCAGTTCTTC. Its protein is CASSPAGATSSYNEQFF.

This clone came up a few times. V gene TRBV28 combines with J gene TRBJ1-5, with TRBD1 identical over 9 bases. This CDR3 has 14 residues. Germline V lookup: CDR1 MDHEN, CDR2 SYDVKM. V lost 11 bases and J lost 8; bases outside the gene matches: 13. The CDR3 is CAGSGTGPPKPQHF. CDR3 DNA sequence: TGTGCCGGGTCCGGGACAGGGCCCCCTAAGCCCCAGCATTTT.

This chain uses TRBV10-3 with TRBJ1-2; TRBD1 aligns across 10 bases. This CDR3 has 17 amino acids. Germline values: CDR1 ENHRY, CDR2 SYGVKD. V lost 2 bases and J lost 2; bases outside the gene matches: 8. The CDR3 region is CAISEATGGAWNYGYTF. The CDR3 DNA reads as TGTGCCATCAGTGAGGCGACAGGGGGCGCGTGGAACTATGGCTACACCTTC.

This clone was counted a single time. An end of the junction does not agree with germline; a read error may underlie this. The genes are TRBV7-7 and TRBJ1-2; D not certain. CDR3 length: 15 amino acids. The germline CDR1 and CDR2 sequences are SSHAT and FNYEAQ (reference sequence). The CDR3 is CASSSPQRNYYGYTF. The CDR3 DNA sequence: TGTGCTAGCAGCTCTCCACAGAGAAACTACTATGGCTACACCTTC.

CDR3 in amino acids: CASSTSRTSQAGELFF. The CDR3 region has the DNA TGTGCCAGTAGTACCTCCCGGACTAGTCAAGCCGGGGAGCTGTTTTTT. The chain has TRBV19 and TRBJ2-2; 7 nucleotides line up with TRBD2. The CDR3 sequence is 16 residues long. The germline gives CDR1 LNHDA, CDR2 SQIVND (reference sequence). The V segment lost 4 bases and the J segment 6 bases; nucleotides outside the gene matches: 11.

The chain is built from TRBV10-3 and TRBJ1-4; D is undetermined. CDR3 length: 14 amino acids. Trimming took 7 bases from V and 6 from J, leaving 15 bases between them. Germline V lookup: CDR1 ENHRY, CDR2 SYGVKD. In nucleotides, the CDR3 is TGTGCCATCAAAGACCGGGCGGCAGATGAAAAACTGTTTTTT. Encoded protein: CAIKDRAADEKLFF.

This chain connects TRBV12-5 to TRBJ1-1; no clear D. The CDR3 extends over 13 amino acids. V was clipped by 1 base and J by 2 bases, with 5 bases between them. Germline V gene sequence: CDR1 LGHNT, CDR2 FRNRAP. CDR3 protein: CASGLDGNTEAFF. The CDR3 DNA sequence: TGTGCTAGTGGTTTGGACGGAAACACTGAAGCTTTCTTT.

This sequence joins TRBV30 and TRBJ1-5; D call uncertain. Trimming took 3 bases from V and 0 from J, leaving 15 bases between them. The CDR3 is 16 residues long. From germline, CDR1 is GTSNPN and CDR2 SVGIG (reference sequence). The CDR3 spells CAWSPREENSNQPQHF. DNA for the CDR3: TGTGCCTGGAGCCCGAGGGAGGAGAATAGCAATCAGCCCCAGCATTTT.

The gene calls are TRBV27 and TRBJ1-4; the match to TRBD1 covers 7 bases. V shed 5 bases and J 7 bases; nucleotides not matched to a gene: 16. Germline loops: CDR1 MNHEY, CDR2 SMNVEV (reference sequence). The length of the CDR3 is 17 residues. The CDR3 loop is CASSTRQGGGRGEKLFF. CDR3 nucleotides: TGTGCCAGCAGTACCAGACAGGGAGGCGGAAGGGGTGAAAAACTGTTTTTT.

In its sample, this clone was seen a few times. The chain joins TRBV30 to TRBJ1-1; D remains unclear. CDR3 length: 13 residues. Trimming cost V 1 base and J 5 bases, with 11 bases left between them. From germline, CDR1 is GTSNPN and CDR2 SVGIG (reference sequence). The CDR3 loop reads CAWSGEERTEAFF. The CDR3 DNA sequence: TGTGCCTGGAGTGGGGAGGAGAGGACTGAAGCTTTCTTT.

CDR3 DNA sequence: TGTGCCAGCAAGGGACTGAACTACGAGCAGTACTTC. Its translation: CASKGLNYEQYF. V is TRBV28 and J is TRBJ2-7; tentatively, D is TRBD2 (6 bases). V was clipped by 7 bases and J by 3 bases, with 10 bases between them. CDR3 length: 12 amino acids. The germline gives CDR1 MDHEN, CDR2 SYDVKM.

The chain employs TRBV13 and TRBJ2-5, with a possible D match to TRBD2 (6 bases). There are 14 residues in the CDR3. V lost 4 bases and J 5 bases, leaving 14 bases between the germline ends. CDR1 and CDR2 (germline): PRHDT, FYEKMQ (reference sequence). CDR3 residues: CASSYRDSGETQYF. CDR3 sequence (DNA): TGTGCCAGCAGCTACCGGGACTCAGGGGAGACCCAGTACTTC.